This TCR beta chain was found in a study of T cell clones after liver transplantation. The study, taken as a whole, reports: Circulating graft-donor-reactive CD4 TCRbeta sequences fell significantly post-transplant in most of the 8 subjects.

Libraries were prepared by immunoSEQ multiplex PCR; TCRdb keeps only in-frame clonotypes and omits some of them. This sample has around 76,000 clones, with roughly 80% found just once. The CDR3 has 15 residues. CDR1 and CDR2 (germline): SNHLY, FYNNEI. V shed 4 bases and J shed 4 bases, with 13 bases lying between them. This clone occurred many times. Antigen unknown. V is TRBV2 and J is TRBJ2-2; possible D gene TRBD1, 6 bases. This TCR was recovered from a human patient who received a liver transplant. Some T cells may be supplied by the graft donor. Sequencing was performed on CD4+ T cells from blood, taken 12 months after liver transplant. The CDR3 protein is CASSGTVTTTGELFF. The CDR3 DNA is TGTGCCAGCAGTGGGACAGTAACTACCACCGGGGAGCTGTTTTTT.